This TCR beta chain was profiled in a study of T cell responses to AZD1222 COVID-19 vaccine. This CDR3 region has 14 residues. Deletions cut 11 bases from V and 7 bases from J, with 21 bases between. Germline values: CDR1 SGHAT, CDR2 FQNNGV. Sequencing used immunoSEQ multiplex PCR; TCRdb keeps in-frame clones, though not all of them. The sample lists about 62,000 clones, 76% seen once, with more than 12% in the top ten. V gene TRBV11-2 combines with J gene TRBJ2-1; D remains unclear. This TCR was recovered from an adult in good health. Specimen: peripheral blood, collected on day 0 of AZD1222 vaccination. CDR3 nucleotide sequence: TGTGCCCAGCAAGTCCCGCCCCGTGGGAATGAGCAGTTCTTC. Translation: CAQQVPPRGNEQFF.